One and the same sample provided the 24 T cell receptor beta chains below, sequenced in a study of T-cell memory formation after mild COVID-19. TCRdb re-analysed the 5' RACE reads in MiXCR, keeping a single row per CDR3 protein. The table shows some 190,000 distinct CDR3 sequences, with 16% occurring only once. The source material was PBMCs or a T cell subset sorted from them (not recorded which). The receptors derive from an adult woman who had mild COVID-19 (a few samples of this study predate the infection). Cell type and time point are not known.

The chain combines TRBV5-1 with TRBJ2-7, with TRBD1 matching 7 bases. The CDR3 loop spans 15 amino acids. Per germline, CDR1 SGHRS and CDR2 YFSETQ. V shed 7 bases, J shed 1 base, and the junction held 11 bases outside the gene matches. The CDR3 nucleotides are TGCGCCAGCTCCCCCTACACAGGGGATTCCTACGAGCAGTACTTC. Encoded protein: CASSPYTGDSYEQYF.

V is TRBV7-2 and J is TRBJ2-7, with D perhaps TRBD2 (6 bases). Trimming shortened V by 6 bases and J by 1 base, and 10 bases separated the two germline ends. Per germline, CDR1 SGHTA and CDR2 FQGNSA. CDR3 length equals 13 residues. CDR3 sequence: CASSPGLSYEQYF. In nucleotides, the CDR3 is TGTGCCAGCAGTCCCGGACTATCCTACGAGCAGTACTTC.

This clonotype was seen a handful of times. V is TRBV3-1 and J is TRBJ1-1; 8 bases agree with TRBD1. The CDR3 is 14 amino acids. V lost 4 bases to trimming and J lost 5 bases; unmatched junction nucleotides: 6. CDR1 is LGHDT, CDR2 YNNKEL, per germline (reference sequence). The CDR3 region is CASSLGQGSTEAFF. The CDR3 coding sequence is TGTGCCAGCAGCCTCGGACAGGGTTCAACTGAAGCTTTCTTT. The complete variable domain, with remaining parts taken from reference TRBV3-1 and TRBJ1-1, reads DTAVSQTPKYLVTQMGNDKSIKCEQNLGHDTMYWYKQDSKKFLKIMFSYNNKELIINETVPNRFSPKSPDKAHLNLHINSLELGDSAVYFCASSLGQGSTEAFFGQGTRLTVV.

The table lists this clonotype with a few counts. J is TRBJ2-7 and V is TRBV7-2, with 8 bases that match TRBD2. Per germline, CDR1 SGHTA and CDR2 FQGNSA. V was clipped by 0 bases and J by 0 bases; unmatched bases: 4. CDR3 length: 16 residues. CDR3 in DNA: TGTGCCAGCAGCTTAGCCGGGACTAGGAGCTCCTACGAGCAGTACTTC. It yields the protein CASSLAGTRSSYEQYF.

This clonotype was seen more than once but under ten times. J is TRBJ2-5 and V is TRBV9, with a possible D match to TRBD2 (5 bases). Trimming left V 0 bases short and J 4 bases short, with 10 bases between. CDR1 SGDLS and CDR2 YYNGEE come from the germline V gene. This CDR3 region has 14 residues. CDR3 bases: TGTGCCAGCAGCGTAGCTCTGAGGGTAGAGACCCAGTACTTC. Translated: CASSVALRVETQYF.

This clonotype was counted only a few times. The chain is built from TRBV7-9 and TRBJ1-4; the D is unclear. The CDR3 has 11 amino acids. The germline V gene has CDR1 SEHNR and CDR2 FQNEAQ (reference sequence). Trimming took off 5 bases at V and 7 bases at J, with 5 bases between the two ends. As DNA, the CDR3 is TGTGCCAGCAGCACAAGTGAAAAACTGTTTTTT. Protein sequence: CASSTSEKLFF.

This clonotype was seen only a few times. The chain carries TRBV7-9 and TRBJ1-2, with D uncertain. CDR3 length equals 15 residues. The germline CDR1 and CDR2 sequences are SEHNR and FQNEAQ (reference sequence). The V gene lost 1 base and the J gene lost 1 base, with 10 bases spanning the gap. CDR3 protein: CASSLVVASNYGYTF. The CDR3 bases are TGTGCCAGCAGCTTAGTGGTGGCCAGTAACTATGGCTACACCTTC.

This clonotype was observed at least ten times. V and J are TRBV29-1 and TRBJ2-7; 11 bases map to TRBD2. Germline CDR1 SQVTM, CDR2 ANQGSEA. The trim removed 7 bases at V and 0 bases at J, leaving 11 bases unmatched. This CDR3 comprises 16 residues. DNA for the CDR3: TGCAGCGCTCTCAAGGGACTAGCGGAGAGCTCCTACGAGCAGTACTTC. This sequence encodes CSALKGLAESSYEQYF.

This chain joins TRBV4-2 and TRBJ1-1; no clear D gene. Germline values: CDR1 LGHNA, CDR2 YNFKEQ. The CDR3 is 15 residues long. Trimming stripped 1 base from V and 5 bases from J, with 14 bases between. The CDR3 is CASSQAEGRKTEAFF. In DNA form, the CDR3 reads TGTGCCAGCAGCCAAGCCGAGGGCAGGAAAACTGAAGCTTTCTTT.

This chain links TRBV2 with TRBJ1-2, with unresolved D. From germline, CDR1 is SNHLY and CDR2 FYNNEI. Trimming shortened V by 3 bases and J by 2 bases, and 7 bases separated the two germline ends. The CDR3 has 13 residues. CDR3 coding DNA: TGTGCCAGCAGTGACAACGCAAACTATGGCTACACCTTC. Translation gives CASSDNANYGYTF.

This clonotype was counted a few times. V is TRBV5-1 and J is TRBJ1-2; 8 bases agree with TRBD1. V dropped 4 bases and J dropped 6; count of bases not matched to a gene: 5. Germline-derived CDR1 and CDR2 are SGHRS and YFSETQ. The CDR3 length is 13 residues. In DNA form, the CDR3 reads TGCGCCAGCAGCCGCGGACAGGGAGATGGCTACACCTTC. Its protein is CASSRGQGDGYTF.

This clonotype has just a few counts. The rearrangement joins TRBV4-3 to TRBJ2-2, with TRBD2 matching 9 bases. Germline V gene lookup returns CDR1 LGHNA and CDR2 YSLEER. V dropped 1 base and J dropped 3; count of bases not matched to a gene: 9. The CDR3 consists of 18 residues. CDR3 region: CASSQVKALAGYTGELFF. The CDR3 bases are TGCGCCAGCAGCCAAGTGAAGGCACTAGCGGGCTACACCGGGGAGCTGTTTTTT.

The chain uses TRBV18 and TRBJ2-6, with D maybe TRBD2 (5 bases). This CDR3 region has 17 residues. The germline CDR1 and CDR2 sequences are KGHSH and LQKENI. V was clipped by 0 bases and J by 0 bases, with 9 bases between them. The CDR3 here is CASSPPTGFSGANVLTF. Here the CDR3 DNA reads TGTGCCAGCTCACCACCTACGGGGTTCTCTGGGGCCAACGTCCTGACTTTC.

In this sample, this clonotype turned up many times. This chain joins TRBV5-1 and TRBJ2-3; D perhaps matches TRBD1 (5 bases). Trimming left V 2 bases short and J 0 bases short, with 10 bases between. In germline, CDR1 is SGHRS, CDR2 YFSETQ. The CDR3 contains 15 residues. CDR3 nucleotide sequence: TGCGCCAGCAGCTTTAAGGGGTCTAGCACAGATACGCAGTATTTT. Translated, it gives CASSFKGSSTDTQYF. The full variable domain, completed using reference TRBV5-1 and TRBJ2-3, is KAGVTQTPRYLIKTRGQQVTLSCSPISGHRSVSWYQQTPGQGLQFLFEYFSETQRNKGNFPGRFSGRQFSNSRSEMNVSTLELGDSALYLCASSFKGSSTDTQYFGPGTRLTVL.

In its sample, this clonotype was seen many times. The junction differs from germline at one of its ends, possibly a read error. V is TRBV12-3 or TRBV12-4 and J is TRBJ1-1; TRBD1 is a possible D gene (6 bases). This CDR3 is 13 amino acids long. Written as DNA, the CDR3 is TGTGCCAGCAGGTTAGGGGGAGGCACTGAAGCTTTCTTT. Protein product: CASRLGGGTEAFF.

This clonotype was counted only a few times. The CDR3 DNA sequence: TGTGCCAGCTCCCTTGGAGTTAGACTTCACTCACCCCTCCACTTT. It is translated as CASSLGVRLHSPLHF. The chain recombines TRBV6-5 with TRBJ1-6; D gene unclear. Trimming left V 8 bases short and J 10 bases short, with 21 bases between. CDR1 is MNHEY, CDR2 SVGAGI, per germline. CDR3 length: 15 residues.

The J gene is TRBJ1-5, the V gene TRBV7-9; the D gene is possibly TRBD1 (5 bases). This CDR3 has 12 amino acids. Trimming removed 10 bases from V and 5 bases from J, with 12 bases in between. Germline V gene sequence: CDR1 SEHNR, CDR2 FQNEAQ (reference sequence). CDR3 residues: CATGGSDQPQHF. For the CDR3, the DNA is TGTGCCACCGGGGGTTCAGATCAGCCCCAGCATTTT.

The V call is TRBV24-1, the J call TRBJ2-1, with 9 positions matching TRBD2. This CDR3 is 17 amino acids long. Germline trimming cut 1 base from V and 7 bases from J; bases unmatched to any gene: 10. The germline CDR1 and CDR2 sequences are KGHDR and SFDVKD. The CDR3 sequence is CATSDFYGSGGPNEQFF. The CDR3 DNA reads TGTGCCACCAGTGATTTTTATGGTAGCGGGGGCCCGAATGAGCAGTTCTTC.

The chain couples TRBV15 to TRBJ1-1, with D perhaps TRBD1 (5 bases). Germline V gives CDR1 LNHNV, CDR2 YYDKDF (reference sequence). The V gene lost 0 bases and the J gene lost 2 bases, with 10 bases spanning the gap. This CDR3 is built from 15 residues. As DNA, the CDR3 is TGTGCCACCAGCAGAGACGGGGGACCAAACACTGAAGCTTTCTTT. This sequence encodes CATSRDGGPNTEAFF.

This clonotype was detected a few times. The V and J genes are TRBV30 and TRBJ1-1, with unresolved D. Germline CDR1 GTSNPN, CDR2 SVGIG (reference sequence). The CDR3 sequence is 12 residues long. The V end lost 4 bases, the J end lost 10 bases, and 16 bases lay between the germline ends. The CDR3: CAWNLDGRRAFF. The CDR3 DNA is TGTGCCTGGAACCTCGACGGGAGAAGAGCTTTCTTT.

This clonotype was counted only a few times. The chain is built from TRBV7-2 and TRBJ2-5; TRBD2 might be the D (5 bases). This CDR3 spans 15 amino acids. The germline V gene encodes CDR1 SGHTA and CDR2 FQGNSA. V dropped 5 bases and J dropped 4 bases, with 17 bases sitting between them. As DNA, the CDR3 is TGTGCCAGCAGCCTCTTCTGGGGAGTCGGAGAGACCCAGTACTTC. It is translated as CASSLFWGVGETQYF.

This CDR3 is CAWRSGQEGRNEKLFF. CDR3 DNA: TGTGCCTGGAGATCGGGACAGGAAGGTCGTAATGAAAAACTGTTTTTT. The gene calls are TRBV30 and TRBJ1-4; TRBD1 aligns across 8 bases. In germline, CDR1 is GTSNPN, CDR2 SVGIG (reference sequence). V shed 3 bases, J shed 4 bases, and the junction held 10 bases outside the gene matches. The CDR3 runs to 16 residues.

V usage is TRBV24-1 and J usage is TRBJ1-5; TRBD1 agrees at 10 bases. The J segment lost 6 bases and the V segment lost 9 bases, leaving 22 bases of the junction unmatched. There are 19 residues in the CDR3. Germline assignment: CDR1 KGHDR and CDR2 SFDVKD. Here the CDR3 DNA reads TGTGCCACCCTACGACGGAATCCCGGGGACAGGGGTCAGAGTCAGCCCCAGCATTTT. Its protein is CATLRRNPGDRGQSQPQHF.

This clonotype showed up just a few times. The chain is built from TRBV18 and TRBJ2-2; the D gene is possibly TRBD2 (6 bases). Trimming removed 3 bases at V and 7 bases at J, with 15 bases between. From germline, CDR1 is KGHSH and CDR2 LQKENI. This CDR3 is 15 amino acids long. The CDR3 DNA reads as TGTGCCAGCTCACCTCGTGGAGGGGAGATCGGGGAGCTGTTTTTT. It codes for CASSPRGGEIGELFF.